This TCR beta chain was sequenced during a study of cytomegalovirus exposure and HLA in healthy donors. Study-level points and caveats: Indistinguishable V segments, including TRBV6-2 and TRBV6-3, were excluded.

The PCR employed 60 Vbeta primers together with 13 Jbeta primers. Per the authors' pipeline: About 88 million unique TCR beta chains, around 10 million of them shared, were counted by a later analysis. TCRdb's table, derived via immunoSEQ multiplex PCR, lists solely in-frame clones and lacks some. The D gene and trimming were derived from the DNA, and the V and J assignments and clone size from that table. The sample table sets out about 200,000 clones. CDR1 is LGHNA and CDR2 is YNFKEQ in the germline V gene. The CDR3 is made up of 16 amino acids. Trimming cost V 0 bases and J 4 bases, with 13 bases left between them. To note about this clone: What it recognizes is unknown.

The clonotype was recovered from a man aged 30 to 39 in good health and CMV-seronegative. Sequenced material: PBMCs. The chain recombines TRBV4-2 with TRBJ2-1; possible D gene TRBD2, 6 bases. The CDR3 DNA reads TGTGCCAGCAGCCAAGATAGTAGCGGCCTTTACAATGAGCAGTTCTTC. Translated: CASSQDSSGLYNEQFF.